Listed below are T cell receptor beta chains from one sample, sequenced in a study of beta chain features in type 1 diabetes. Clones were sequenced by immunoSEQ multiplex PCR, and TCRdb holds only the in-frame ones, with some missing. The sample lists under 150,000 clones, roughly 17% seen once, with 2.6% in the top ten. The material sequenced was central memory CD4+ T cells from blood. All receptors come from a man younger than 35 with type 1 diabetes. Both conserved end residues are part of each CDR3. Each record gives: J gene, D gene, V gene, clone size, CDR3 protein, CDR3 DNA. A D gene is named only where the DNA matches it firmly. Expanded clones get a size class; other rows say once, few or many, or leave the size out.

J: TRBJ2-1; D: .; V: TRBV2; size: many; CDR3: CASSTLTGLDNEQFF; DNA: TGTGCCAGCAGCACCTTGACGGGTTTGGACAATGAGCAGTTCTTC
J: TRBJ2-1; D: .; V: TRBV6-5; size: .; CDR3: CASSLSRTNNEQFF; DNA: TGTGCCAGCAGTCTCTCGCGGACAAACAATGAGCAGTTCTTC
J: TRBJ2-5; D: .; V: TRBV29-1; size: few; CDR3: CSVAQGQETQYF; DNA: TGCAGCGTTGCCCAGGGTCAGGAGACCCAGTACTTC
J: TRBJ2-7; D: .; V: TRBV7-2; size: .; CDR3: CASSPDGGRGYEQYF; DNA: TGTGCCAGCAGCCCGGATGGGGGGAGAGGCTACGAGCAGTACTTC
J: TRBJ2-1; D: TRBD1; V: TRBV10-3; size: .; CDR3: CAIQGQGAPEQFF; DNA: TGTGCCATCCAGGGACAGGGGGCGCCTGAGCAGTTCTTC
J: TRBJ2-7; D: .; V: TRBV20-1; size: few; CDR3: CSPGGNEQYF; DNA: TGCAGTCCCGGGGGAAACGAGCAGTACTTC
J: TRBJ2-3; D: TRBD1; V: TRBV19; size: .; CDR3: CASSKSTGGKGDTQYF; DNA: TGTGCCAGTAGTAAATCGACAGGGGGCAAGGGAGATACGCAGTATTTT
J: TRBJ2-7; D: TRBD2; V: TRBV29-1; size: few; CDR3: CSVGASGGSLYEQYF; DNA: TGCAGCGTTGGGGCGTCGGGGGGGTCCCTCTACGAGCAGTACTTC
J: TRBJ2-7; D: .; V: TRBV6-5; size: few; CDR3: CASSNYQGLYEQYF; DNA: TGTGCCAGCAGCAACTATCAGGGGCTCTACGAGCAGTACTTC
J: TRBJ2-3; D: TRBD1; V: TRBV11-2; size: few; CDR3: CASSQHRDRFSDTQYF; DNA: TGTGCCAGCAGTCAGCACCGGGACAGGTTCTCAGATACGCAGTATTTT
J: TRBJ2-3; D: TRBD1; V: TRBV10-3; size: few; CDR3: CASAWTGGSTDTQYF; DNA: TGTGCCTCCGCATGGACAGGGGGTAGCACAGATACGCAGTATTTT
J: TRBJ2-2; D: .; V: TRBV7-2; size: .; CDR3: CASSPTGVGTGELFF; DNA: TGTGCCAGCAGCCCGACAGGAGTTGGCACCGGGGAGCTGTTTTTT
J: TRBJ2-7; D: TRBD2; V: TRBV7-2; size: .; CDR3: CASSLGVSGTPYEQYF; DNA: TGTGCCAGCAGCTTAGGAGTTAGCGGGACCCCCTACGAGCAGTACTTC
J: TRBJ2-7; D: .; V: TRBV7-2; size: .; CDR3: CASSLEPHQKDEQYF; DNA: TGTGCCAGCAGCTTAGAGCCCCACCAGAAGGACGAGCAGTACTTC
J: TRBJ2-3; D: .; V: TRBV7-3; size: .; CDR3: CASSLQASTGPDTQYF; DNA: TGTGCCAGCAGCTTACAGGCATCCACCGGACCAGATACGCAGTATTTT
J: TRBJ2-7; D: .; V: TRBV5-4; size: few; CDR3: CASSLNSGEQYF; DNA: TGTGCCAGCAGCTTGAACAGCGGCGAGCAGTACTTC
J: TRBJ2-5; D: .; V: TRBV4-2; size: .; CDR3: CASSQGAKETQYF; DNA: TGTGCCAGCAGCCAAGGGGCCAAAGAGACCCAGTACTTC
J: TRBJ1-1; D: .; V: TRBV25-1; size: few; CDR3: CASSERVNTEAFF; DNA: TGTGCCAGCAGTGAACGCGTAAACACTGAAGCTTTCTTT
J: TRBJ1-5; D: .; V: TRBV9; size: few; CDR3: CASSVEAGPQHF; DNA: TGTGCCAGCAGCGTAGAGGCCGGGCCCCAGCATTTT
J: TRBJ2-1; D: .; V: TRBV11-2; size: .; CDR3: CASSFQRLSYNEQFF; DNA: TGTGCCAGCAGCTTCCAGAGACTCTCCTACAATGAGCAGTTCTTC
J: TRBJ2-5; D: .; V: TRBV4-3; size: .; CDR3: CASSPMGQGQETQYF; DNA: TGCGCCAGCAGCCCAATGGGACAAGGCCAAGAGACCCAGTACTTC
J: TRBJ2-2; D: TRBD1; V: TRBV28; size: .; CDR3: CASSSSTGTGSTGELFF; DNA: TGTGCCAGCAGTTCCTCAACCGGGACAGGCTCTACCGGGGAGCTGTTTTTT
J: TRBJ1-5; D: TRBD1; V: TRBV29-1; size: few; CDR3: CSVSDRESQPQHF; DNA: TGCAGCGTGTCGGACAGGGAAAGTCAGCCCCAGCATTTT
J: TRBJ2-3; D: TRBD2; V: TRBV30; size: .; CDR3: CAWSVTSGRDTQYF; DNA: TGTGCCTGGAGTGTGACTAGCGGGAGGGATACGCAGTATTTT
J: TRBJ1-4; D: .; V: TRBV30; size: few; CDR3: CAWSVQANEKLFF; DNA: TGTGCCTGGAGTGTACAAGCTAATGAAAAACTGTTTTTT
J: TRBJ2-5; D: .; V: TRBV27; size: .; CDR3: CASSLLQETQYF; DNA: TGTGCCAGCAGTTTGTTACAAGAGACCCAGTACTTC
J: TRBJ2-3; D: TRBD1; V: TRBV5-1; size: .; CDR3: CASSPARDRVTDTQYF; DNA: TGCGCCAGCAGCCCGGCCCGGGACAGGGTCACAGATACGCAGTATTTT
J: TRBJ1-2; D: .; V: TRBV4-3; size: few; CDR3: CASSQEGVENYGYTF; DNA: TGCGCCAGCAGCCAAGAGGGTGTCGAAAACTATGGCTACACCTTC
J: TRBJ2-7; D: .; V: TRBV21-1; size: .; CDR3: CASSSWRGPSYEQYF; DNA: TGTGCCAGCAGCAGCTGGAGGGGGCCCTCCTACGAGCAGTACTTC
J: TRBJ2-2; D: TRBD2; V: TRBV7-2; size: .; CDR3: CASSFASTSGTGELFF; DNA: TGTGCCAGCAGCTTTGCGTCTACTAGCGGGACCGGGGAGCTGTTTTTT
J: TRBJ2-5; D: .; V: TRBV5-4; size: .; CDR3: CAARWETGQAGETQYF; DNA: TGTGCCGCCAGGTGGGAGACGGGCCAAGCCGGAGAGACCCAGTACTTC
J: TRBJ2-3; D: TRBD1; V: TRBV7-2; size: .; CDR3: CASSSGTGRVTDTQYF; DNA: TGTGCCAGCAGCTCGGGGACAGGGAGGGTCACAGATACGCAGTATTTT
J: TRBJ2-1; D: .; V: TRBV25-1; size: .; CDR3: CASRPLNWGEAVF; DNA: TGTGCCAGCAGACCTCTGAATTGGGGGGAGGCGGTCTTC
J: TRBJ2-7; D: TRBD2; V: TRBV6-5; size: many; CDR3: CASSYPTTSGSHEQYF; DNA: TGTGCCAGCAGTTACCCTACGACTAGCGGGAGCCACGAGCAGTACTTC
J: TRBJ2-5; D: TRBD2; V: TRBV5-1; size: few; CDR3: CASSDGGDAGGETQYF; DNA: TGCGCCAGCAGTGACGGTGGTGATGCGGGAGGGGAGACCCAGTACTTC
J: TRBJ2-6; D: .; V: TRBV4-3; size: .; CDR3: CASSHRGRGANVLTF; DNA: TGCGCCAGCAGCCATCGGGGGCGCGGGGCCAACGTCCTGACTTTC
J: TRBJ2-5; D: .; V: TRBV9; size: .; CDR3: CASNEGGAGLETQYF; DNA: TGTGCCAGCAACGAAGGGGGAGCGGGGTTGGAGACCCAGTACTTC
J: TRBJ1-6; D: .; V: TRBV29-1; size: few; CDR3: CSVGSGGDSPLHF; DNA: TGCAGCGTTGGTTCCGGGGGCGATTCACCCCTCCACTTT
J: TRBJ2-3; D: .; V: TRBV10-3; size: few; CDR3: CAISGRGSRTDTQYF; DNA: TGTGCCATCAGCGGCCGGGGGAGTCGCACAGATACGCAGTATTTT
J: TRBJ2-5; D: TRBD2; V: TRBV5-1; size: .; CDR3: CASSSGLQETQYF; DNA: TGCGCCAGCAGCTCGGGACTACAAGAGACCCAGTACTTC
J: TRBJ1-5; D: TRBD1; V: TRBV6-6; size: few; CDR3: CASSRTGEGNQPQHF; DNA: TGTGCCAGCAGCCGGACAGGGGAAGGGAACCAGCCCCAGCATTTT
J: TRBJ2-7; D: TRBD2; V: TRBV7-2; size: few; CDR3: CASSWTSGEQYF; DNA: TGTGCCAGCAGCTGGACTAGCGGCGAGCAGTACTTC
J: TRBJ2-7; D: TRBD1; V: TRBV4-1; size: few; CDR3: CASSQVWGTVIGGAYEQYF; DNA: TGCGCCAGCAGCCAAGTTTGGGGGACAGTTATTGGTGGAGCCTACGAGCAGTACTTC
J: TRBJ2-5; D: TRBD2; V: TRBV9; size: .; CDR3: CASSVVGTSGQETQYF; DNA: TGTGCCAGCAGCGTAGTAGGGACTAGCGGCCAAGAGACCCAGTACTTC
J: TRBJ2-3; D: TRBD1; V: TRBV2; size: .; CDR3: CASLYLGQTTDTQYF; DNA: TGTGCCAGCTTATACCTGGGACAGACCACAGATACGCAGTATTTT
J: TRBJ2-3; D: .; V: TRBV6-6; size: .; CDR3: CASNYPAGTSTDTQYF; DNA: TGTGCCAGCAATTACCCGGCAGGCACTAGCACAGATACGCAGTATTTT
J: TRBJ2-1; D: .; V: TRBV2; size: .; CDR3: CASSESTRREFF; DNA: TGTGCCAGCAGTGAGTCTACCCGTCGGGAGTTCTTC
J: TRBJ1-2; D: TRBD1; V: TRBV4-1; size: .; CDR3: CASSPGTGTYYGYTF; DNA: TGCGCCAGCAGCCCCGGGACAGGAACATACTATGGCTACACCTTC
J: TRBJ2-7; D: .; V: TRBV15; size: few; CDR3: CATSPQGTTEQYF; DNA: TGTGCCACCAGCCCGCAAGGGACGACTGAGCAGTACTTC
J: TRBJ2-1; D: TRBD1; V: TRBV29-1; size: .; CDR3: CSVGGTGYNEQFF; DNA: TGCAGCGTTGGGGGGACAGGTTACAATGAGCAGTTCTTC
J: TRBJ2-3; D: TRBD2; V: TRBV7-9; size: .; CDR3: CASSLVRTSGRAEDTQYF; DNA: TGTGCCAGCAGCTTAGTTCGGACTAGCGGGAGGGCCGAAGATACGCAGTATTTT
J: TRBJ2-1; D: .; V: TRBV2; size: many; CDR3: CASSVERNEQFF; DNA: TGTGCCAGCAGTGTCGAGCGGAATGAGCAGTTCTTC
J: TRBJ1-2; D: TRBD1; V: TRBV5-6; size: few; CDR3: CASRTSRDRWGYTF; DNA: TGTGCCAGCAGAACGTCCCGGGACAGATGGGGCTACACCTTC
J: TRBJ2-1; D: .; V: TRBV7-6; size: .; CDR3: CASSLAPSNEQFF; DNA: TGTGCCAGCAGCTTAGCGCCATCCAATGAGCAGTTCTTC
J: TRBJ2-7; D: .; V: TRBV4-2; size: few; CDR3: CASSFGRTKGYEQYF; DNA: TGTGCCAGCAGCTTCGGACGGACCAAAGGCTACGAGCAGTACTTC